Following are 20 T cell receptor beta chains from one sample sequenced in a study of blood T cell repertoires in COVID-19. Using immunoSEQ multiplex PCR, the repertoire was profiled, and TCRdb retains in-frame clones only, with some absent. The table records a few hundred thousand clones, 75% to 85% of them present only once. Sequences were obtained from peripheral blood. Source of these receptors: a woman of 80 years or more with COVID-19, enrolled during active disease.

V and J are TRBV30 and TRBJ1-5, with 7 nucleotides matching TRBD1. Germline CDR1 and CDR2: GTSNPN and SVGIG (reference sequence). V was pared by 2 bases and J by 6 bases, with 4 bases of the junction left unmatched. The CDR3 loop spans 13 amino acids. The CDR3 here is CAWSPTGPQPQHF. CDR3 nucleotide sequence: TGTGCCTGGAGTCCGACAGGGCCTCAGCCCCAGCATTTT. Looking up the rest from reference TRBV30 and TRBJ1-5 gives the full variable domain: SQTIHQWPATLVQPVGSPLSLECTVEGTSNPNLYWYRQAAGRGLQLLFYSVGIGQISSEVPQNLSASRPQDRQFILSSKKLLLSDSGFYLCAWSPTGPQPQHFGDGTRLSIL.

This clone was recorded once. The chain links TRBV20-1 to TRBJ1-5; D not certain. Germline assignment: CDR1 DFQATT and CDR2 SNEGSKA (reference sequence). The CDR3 sequence is 15 residues long. Trimming pared 3 bases from V and 7 bases from J, leaving 19 bases between. The CDR3 nucleotides read TGCAGTGCTAGTCTCAAGAGAGGGATAGACCAGCCCCAGCATTTT. This encodes CSASLKRGIDQPQHF.

This rearrangement joins TRBV29-1 to TRBJ1-4, with D perhaps matching TRBD1 (5 bases). The V and J ends lost 7 bases and 3 bases respectively, with 12 bases between them. The germline V gene has CDR1 SQVTM and CDR2 ANQGSEA. There are 13 residues in the CDR3. In DNA, the CDR3 is TGCAGCGGTTCGACAGCTCCTAATGAAAAACTGTTTTTT. It specifies CSGSTAPNEKLFF. The complete variable domain, with remaining parts taken from reference TRBV29-1 and TRBJ1-4, reads SAVISQKPSRDICQRGTSLTIQCQVDSQVTMMFWYRQQPGQSLTLIATANQGSEATYESGFVIDKFPISRPNLTFSTLTVSNMSPEDSSIYLCSGSTAPNEKLFFGSGTQLSVL.

The chain combines TRBV20-1 with TRBJ1-2, with TRBD1 identical over 9 bases. The CDR3 is 13 residues long. Germline V lookup: CDR1 DFQATT, CDR2 SNEGSKA (reference sequence). V trimming: 3 bases; J trimming: 7 bases; junction bases outside the gene matches: 6. CDR3 region: CSASGQGIRGYTF. CDR3 nucleotide sequence: TGCAGTGCTAGTGGACAGGGGATTCGTGGCTACACCTTC.

This chain links TRBV28 with TRBJ2-1; TRBD1 aligns across 7 bases. The germline CDR1 and CDR2 sequences are MDHEN and SYDVKM. The trim removed 4 bases at V and 9 bases at J, leaving 3 bases unmatched. This CDR3 is 12 amino acids long. CDR3 bases: TGTGCCAGCAGTTCGGGACAGATTGAGCAGTTCTTC. This codes for CASSSGQIEQFF.

The DNA for the CDR3 is TGTGCCAGCAGTTTATATGCTTTAGCACAACGACAGACAAACACAGATACGCAGTATTTT. Protein: CASSLYALAQRQTNTDTQYF. The J gene is TRBJ2-3, the V gene TRBV28, with D maybe TRBD1 (5 bases). The length of the CDR3 is 20 residues. The germline CDR1 and CDR2 sequences are MDHEN and SYDVKM. The V gene lost 1 base and the J gene lost 2 bases, with 25 bases spanning the gap.

This clone was seen a handful of times. J is TRBJ1-1 and V is TRBV5-4; TRBD1 matches at 10 bases. CDR3 size: 14 residues. CDR1 is SGHNT and CDR2 is YYREEE in the germline V gene (reference sequence). V was pared by 2 bases and J by 7 bases, with 5 bases of the junction left unmatched. The CDR3 sequence: CASSFRQGAGEAFF. The CDR3 nucleotides read TGTGCCAGCAGCTTCCGACAGGGGGCTGGTGAAGCTTTCTTT.

This clone was observed once. The V call is TRBV6-5, the J call TRBJ1-5, with D possibly matching TRBD1 (6 bases). The CDR3 covers 14 residues. The V end was cut by 6 bases, the J end by 1 base, with 10 bases between. CDR1 and CDR2 from the germline V gene are MNHEY and SVGAGI. CDR3 region: CASSHRDSNQPQHF. Written as DNA, the CDR3 is TGTGCCAGCAGCCACAGGGACAGCAATCAGCCCCAGCATTTT.

This chain joins TRBV5-1 and TRBJ2-1; maybe TRBD2 (5 bases). The V end lost 0 bases, the J end lost 2 bases, and 9 bases lay between the germline ends. The CDR3 has 15 amino acids. Germline CDR1 reads SGHRS; CDR2 reads YFSETQ. As DNA, the CDR3 is TGCGCCAGCAGCTTGGTTAGCGTAGCCTACAATGAGCAGTTCTTC. Protein: CASSLVSVAYNEQFF.

The gene calls are TRBV4-1 and TRBJ2-3; maybe TRBD2 (6 bases). Trimming shortened V by 1 base and J by 6 bases, and 14 bases separated the two germline ends. CDR3 length: 15 residues. Germline loops: CDR1 MGHRA, CDR2 YSYEKL. The CDR3 loop reads CASSQGISSADTQYF. The CDR3 nucleotides are TGCGCCAGCAGCCAAGGGATTTCTAGCGCGGATACGCAGTATTTT.

V gene TRBV21-1 combines with J gene TRBJ1-5. TRBV21-1 is a pseudogene segment. The CDR3 sequence is 20 residues long. The CDR3 reads CASSKGGGNREGESNQPQHF. DNA for the CDR3: TGTGCCAGCAGCAAAGGAGGAGGGAACAGGGAGGGAGAGAGCAATCAGCCCCAGCATTTT.

Concerning this clone itself: The sample carries other DNA sequences with the same CDR3. The chain uses TRBV3-1 (or the pseudogene TRBV3-2) and TRBJ1-5; D is unresolved. V was shortened by 1 base and J by 5 bases, with 6 bases between the two germline ends. The germline V gene has CDR1 LGHDT and CDR2 YNNKEL (reference sequence). This CDR3 is 13 amino acids long. DNA of the CDR3: TGTGCCAGCAGCCAAGGGCGGGATCAGCCCCAGCATTTT. It specifies CASSQGRDQPQHF.

This chain links TRBV19 with TRBJ1-1; D is undetermined. V was clipped by 7 bases and J by 0 bases, with 9 bases between them. The CDR3 has 13 amino acids. CDR1 is LNHDA, CDR2 SQIVND, per germline (reference sequence). The CDR3 DNA reads as TGTGCCAGTACCGACACAGTGAACACTGAAGCTTTCTTT. Its protein product is CASTDTVNTEAFF.

The chain employs TRBV19 and TRBJ2-4, with TRBD2 as a possible D gene (5 bases). This CDR3 has 15 residues. Trimming took 5 bases from V and 0 from J, leaving 11 bases between them. The germline CDR1 and CDR2 sequences are LNHDA and SQIVND (reference sequence). CDR3 sequence (DNA): TGTGCCAGTAGTCCGACTAATCTAGCCAAAAACATTCAGTACTTC. It is translated as CASSPTNLAKNIQYF.

The rearrangement uses TRBV6-4 and TRBJ1-6; D is possibly TRBD1 (5 bases). Trimming shortened V by 4 bases and J by 9 bases, and 13 bases separated the two germline ends. This CDR3 region has 14 residues. Germline V gene data show CDR1 as MRHNA and CDR2 as SNTAGT. The CDR3 protein is CASSATGPSSPLHF. For the CDR3, the DNA is TGTGCCAGCAGTGCCACAGGTCCTTCTTCACCCCTCCACTTT.

The chain uses TRBV30 and TRBJ2-3; D is unclear. The germline V gene has CDR1 GTSNPN and CDR2 SVGIG (reference sequence). CDR3 size: 11 residues. V shed 2 bases and J shed 9 bases, with 9 bases lying between them. The DNA of the CDR3 is TGTGCCTGGAGTCAGGTAGAGACGCAGTATTTT. Its translation: CAWSQVETQYF.

The rearrangement joins TRBV5-4 to TRBJ1-1, with no clear D. The CDR3 extends over 16 amino acids. The germline V and J ends were trimmed by 1 base and 0 bases, with 13 bases remaining between them. Per the germline V gene, CDR1 is SGHNT and CDR2 is YYREEE (reference sequence). As DNA, the CDR3 is TGTGCCAGCAGCTTGTTTGGCGGAACTATGAACACTGAAGCTTTCTTT. Its protein is CASSLFGGTMNTEAFF.

The gene calls are TRBV3-1 (or the pseudogene TRBV3-2) and TRBJ2-5, with 12 bases lining up with TRBD2. V lost 1 base, J lost 4 bases, and 4 bases stayed unmatched. The CDR3 is made up of 16 amino acids. Germline CDR1 and CDR2: LGHDT and YNNKEL (reference sequence). Here the CDR3 reads CASSQARLAGAETQYF. The CDR3 region has the DNA TGTGCCAGCAGCCAAGCTCGACTAGCGGGGGCAGAGACCCAGTACTTC.

The chain employs TRBV6-5 and TRBJ2-7; possible D gene TRBD2, 5 bases. Trimming pared 6 bases from V and 0 bases from J, leaving 15 bases between. The CDR3 runs to 15 residues. CDR1 MNHEY and CDR2 SVGAGI come from the germline V gene. For the CDR3, the DNA is TGTGCCAGCAGGCGTCTCGGACTCAGCTCCTACGAGCAGTACTTC. It is translated as CASRRLGLSSYEQYF.

The gene calls are TRBV28 and TRBJ1-5; tentative D call: TRBD1 (6 bases). Germline CDR1 is MDHEN and CDR2 is SYDVKM. The CDR3 runs to 16 residues. Trimming removed 5 bases from V and 2 bases from J, with 16 bases in between. The CDR3 spells CASSNRQAWGNQPQHF. The CDR3 DNA follows: TGTGCCAGCAGTAATAGACAGGCCTGGGGCAATCAGCCCCAGCATTTT.